The 13 T cell receptor beta chains listed next were all sequenced from one sample in a study of blood T cell repertoires in COVID-19. Method: immunoSEQ multiplex PCR; TCRdb's copy keeps in-frame clones and lacks some. The repertoire holds about 260,000 clones, with around nine tenths as singletons. The specimen sequenced was peripheral blood. The receptors originated from a woman aged 55-75 years with COVID-19, enrolled during active disease.

The CDR3 protein is CASSVLRQGAGTEAFF. CDR3 nucleotide sequence: TGTGCCAGCAGCGTCCTGAGACAGGGGGCGGGCACTGAAGCTTTCTTT. The chain employs TRBV9 and TRBJ1-1; TRBD1 aligns across 10 bases. This CDR3 comprises 16 residues. Germline V gene data show CDR1 as SGDLS and CDR2 as YYNGEE. The V segment lost 2 bases and the J segment 4 bases; nucleotides outside the gene matches: 8.

The J gene is TRBJ2-7, the V gene TRBV7-9, with 11 bases that match TRBD2. The CDR3 sequence is 17 residues long. V was clipped by 5 bases and J by 0 bases; unmatched bases: 9. Per the germline V gene, CDR1 is SEHNR and CDR2 is FQNEAQ (reference sequence). In DNA form, the CDR3 reads TGTGCCAGCAGCCGAGGACTAGCGGGCGTGAGCTCCTACGAGCAGTACTTC. Translating it yields CASSRGLAGVSSYEQYF.

The V gene is TRBV12-3 or TRBV12-4, the J gene TRBJ1-2; D may be TRBD1 (5 bases). The germline V and J ends were trimmed by 8 bases and 8 bases, with 18 bases remaining between them. This CDR3 comprises 13 residues. CDR3 region: CASQREGSKGYTF. In DNA form, the CDR3 reads TGTGCCAGCCAGAGGGAGGGGTCCAAGGGCTACACCTTC.

The chain has TRBV19 and TRBJ1-2, with 7 bases lining up with TRBD1. This CDR3 has 13 residues. Germline CDR1 is LNHDA and CDR2 is SQIVND (reference sequence). Germline trimming cut 3 bases from V and 8 bases from J; bases unmatched to any gene: 6. The CDR3 sequence: CASSMKGARGYTF. The CDR3 nucleotides are TGTGCCAGTAGTATGAAGGGGGCGCGAGGCTACACCTTC.

The rearrangement joins TRBV19 to TRBJ2-5; TRBD2 is a possible D gene (6 bases). This CDR3 contains 13 residues. Trimming removed 3 bases from V and 5 bases from J, with 10 bases in between. CDR1 is LNHDA and CDR2 is SQIVND in the germline V gene (reference sequence). The CDR3: CASSMSGRETQYF. CDR3 nucleotides: TGTGCCAGTAGTATGTCAGGGAGGGAGACCCAGTACTTC.

The rearrangement links TRBV21-1 to TRBJ1-3; TRBD1, the D gene given by the table, was not confirmed from the DNA. TRBV21-1 represents a pseudogene. The CDR3 is 12 amino acids. CDR3 region: CARQGAGNTIYF. CDR3 coding DNA: TGTGCCAGACAGGGGGCTGGAAACACCATATATTTT.

V usage is TRBV7-6 and J usage is TRBJ1-6, with 9 bases that match TRBD1. Germline V gene sequence: CDR1 SGHVS, CDR2 FNYEAQ. The V and J ends lost 3 bases and 9 bases, in that order; junction bases with no gene match: 3. The CDR3 totals 14 residues. The CDR3 is CASSLGTGTSPLHF. DNA for the CDR3: TGTGCCAGCAGCTTGGGGACAGGGACTTCACCCCTCCACTTT.

The V call is TRBV7-6, the J call TRBJ2-2; the D gene is possibly TRBD2 (7 bases). The CDR3 runs to 16 residues. Per germline, CDR1 SGHVS and CDR2 FNYEAQ. Trimming took 6 bases from V and 3 from J, leaving 17 bases between them. The CDR3 sequence: CASRHLGGPDTGELFF. Written as DNA, the CDR3 is TGTGCCAGCAGACACCTCGGGGGGCCGGACACCGGGGAGCTGTTTTTT.

This clone was seen only a few times. V usage is TRBV6-6 and J usage is TRBJ2-2; 7 bases map to TRBD2. The CDR3 runs to 14 residues. Germline loops: CDR1 MNHNY, CDR2 SVGAGI (reference sequence). The V gene end was trimmed by 3 bases and the J gene end by 4 bases; junction bases not matched to a gene: 2. Here the CDR3 DNA reads TGTGCCAGCAGTTATGGCGGGGGCACCGGGGAGCTGTTTTTT. Translated: CASSYGGGTGELFF.

This clone has a handful of counts. The chain employs TRBV18 and TRBJ2-7, with TRBD2 matching over 8 bases. Germline-derived CDR1 and CDR2 are KGHSH and LQKENI. J lost 6 bases, V lost 4 bases, and 5 bases had no gene match. This CDR3 region has 13 residues. The CDR3 bases are TGTGCCAGCTCACACGGGGGGGGGTCCGAGCAGTACTTC. Translation: CASSHGGGSEQYF.

This clone was recorded only once. The chain has TRBV9 and TRBJ2-7, with D perhaps matching TRBD1 (5 bases). The CDR3 is made up of 15 amino acids. Trimming removed 0 bases at V and 2 bases at J, with 12 bases between. Germline CDR1 and CDR2: SGDLS and YYNGEE. The CDR3, as DNA: TGTGCCAGCAGCGTAGAGGTAGGGGATACCTACGAGCAGTACTTC. As protein: CASSVEVGDTYEQYF.

The chain joins TRBV11-2 to TRBJ1-6; D remains unclear. This CDR3 is built from 13 residues. Germline CDR1 is SGHAT and CDR2 is FQNNGV. V lost 1 base and J 9 bases, leaving 7 bases between the germline ends. CDR3 bases: TGTGCCAGCAGCTTAGGGAGGATTTCACCCCTCCACTTT. This sequence encodes CASSLGRISPLHF.

The chain carries TRBV12-3 or TRBV12-4 and TRBJ2-2; TRBD2 is a possible D gene (6 bases). The CDR3 is made up of 13 amino acids. Trimming took off 1 base at V and 8 bases at J, with 8 bases between the two ends. The CDR3 DNA follows: TGTGCCAGCAGTTTAGACCGGGGGGGGGAGCTGTTTTTT. Translated, it gives CASSLDRGGELFF.